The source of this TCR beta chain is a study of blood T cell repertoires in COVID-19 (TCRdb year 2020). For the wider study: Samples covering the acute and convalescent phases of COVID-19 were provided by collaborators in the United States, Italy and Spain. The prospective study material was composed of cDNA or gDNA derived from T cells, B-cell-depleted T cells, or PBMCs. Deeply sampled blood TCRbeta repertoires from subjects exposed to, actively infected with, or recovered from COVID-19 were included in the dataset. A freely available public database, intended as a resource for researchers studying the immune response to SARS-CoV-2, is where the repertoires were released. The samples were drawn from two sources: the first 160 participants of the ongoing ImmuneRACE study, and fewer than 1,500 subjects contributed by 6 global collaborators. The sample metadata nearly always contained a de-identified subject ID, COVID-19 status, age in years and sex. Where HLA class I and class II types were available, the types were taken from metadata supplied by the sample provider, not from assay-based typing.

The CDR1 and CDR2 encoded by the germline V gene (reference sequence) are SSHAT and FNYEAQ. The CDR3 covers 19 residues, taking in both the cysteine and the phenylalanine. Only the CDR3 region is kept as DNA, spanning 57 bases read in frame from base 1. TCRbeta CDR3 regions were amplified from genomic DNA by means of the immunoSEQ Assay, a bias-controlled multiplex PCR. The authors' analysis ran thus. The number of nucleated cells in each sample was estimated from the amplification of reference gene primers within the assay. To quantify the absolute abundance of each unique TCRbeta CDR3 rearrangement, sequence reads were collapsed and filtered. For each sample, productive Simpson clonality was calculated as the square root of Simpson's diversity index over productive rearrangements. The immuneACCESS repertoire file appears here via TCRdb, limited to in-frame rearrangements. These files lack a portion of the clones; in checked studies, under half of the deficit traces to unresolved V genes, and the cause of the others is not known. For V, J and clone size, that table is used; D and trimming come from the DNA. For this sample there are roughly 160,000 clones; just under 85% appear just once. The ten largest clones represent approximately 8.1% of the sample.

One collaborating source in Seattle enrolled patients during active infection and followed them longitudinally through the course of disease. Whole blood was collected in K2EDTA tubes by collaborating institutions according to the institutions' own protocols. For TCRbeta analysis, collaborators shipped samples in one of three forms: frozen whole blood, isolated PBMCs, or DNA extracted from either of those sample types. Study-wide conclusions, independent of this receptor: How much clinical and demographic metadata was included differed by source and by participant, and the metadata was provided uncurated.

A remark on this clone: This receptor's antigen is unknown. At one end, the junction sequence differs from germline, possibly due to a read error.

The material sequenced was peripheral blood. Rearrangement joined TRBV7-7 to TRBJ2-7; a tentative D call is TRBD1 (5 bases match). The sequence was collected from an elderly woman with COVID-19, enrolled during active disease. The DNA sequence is TGTGCTAGCAGCTCCCCCGGCAAGGACACGTGTGACCCCCTCCACGAGCAGTACTTC. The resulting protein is CASSSPGKDTCDPLHEQYF. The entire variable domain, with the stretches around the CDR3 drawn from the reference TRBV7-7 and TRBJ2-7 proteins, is GAGVSQSPRYKVTKRGQDVTLRCDPISSHATLYWYQQALGQGPEFLTYFNYEAQPDKSGLPSDRFSAERPEGSISTLTIQRTEQRDSAMYRCASSSPGKDTCDPLHEQYFGPGTRLTVT.